Presented here are 18 T cell receptor beta chains from one specimen sequenced in a study of graft-versus-host responses after intestinal transplantation. Clones were read by immunoSEQ multiplex PCR, and TCRdb kept only the in-frame ones, dropping some. Of about 10,000 clones in the sample, around 92% were seen once. Sequenced material: PBMCs, taken around nine weeks after transplant. Receptors originate from a human patient who received an intestinal transplant, so some T cells may come from the graft donor.

The chain recombines TRBV15 with TRBJ2-7; no clear D. Germline CDR1 reads LNHNV; CDR2 reads YYDKDF (reference sequence). The ends were cut back, 4 bases at V and 4 bases at J, with 8 bases in the middle. The CDR3 spans 12 residues. CDR3 nucleotides: TGTGCCACCAGCAAAGCTAATTACGAGCAGTACTTC. As protein: CATSKANYEQYF.

To note about this clone: One end of the junction fails to match germline, which may point to a read error. The same CDR3 is also encoded by other DNA sequences in this sample. The rearrangement links TRBV25-1 to TRBJ1-1; no definite D call. CDR3 length: 10 residues. The V gene's germline CDR1 is MGHDK and CDR2 SYGVNS. The CDR3 DNA sequence: TGCGCCAGCAGTGGTGAGAGGCCTTTCTTT. Encoded protein: CASSGERPFF.

The chain couples TRBV27 to TRBJ2-1, with D maybe TRBD2 (6 bases). The CDR3 covers 14 residues. Per the germline V gene, CDR1 is MNHEY and CDR2 is SMNVEV (reference sequence). Trimming pared 4 bases from V and 7 bases from J, leaving 14 bases between. Here the CDR3 reads CASSYSGWGNEQFF. The CDR3 DNA reads TGTGCCAGCAGTTACAGCGGGTGGGGGAATGAGCAGTTCTTC.

The chain couples TRBV7-6 to TRBJ2-7; D may match TRBD1 or TRBD2 (6 bases each). Trimming removed 5 bases at V and 2 bases at J, with 13 bases between. Per germline, CDR1 SGHVS and CDR2 FNYEAQ. The CDR3 consists of 14 residues. In DNA form, the CDR3 reads TGTGCCAGCAGCGTAGGGGGGATTACCTACGAGCAGTACTTC. Its protein is CASSVGGITYEQYF.

The rearrangement uses TRBV9 and TRBJ2-5; 7 bases align to TRBD2. The germline CDR1 and CDR2 sequences are SGDLS and YYNGEE. This CDR3 spans 15 amino acids. The ends lost 3 bases at V and 1 base at J; junction bases unmatched: 6. CDR3 loop: CASSGGGGSQETQYF. The CDR3 DNA sequence: TGTGCCAGCAGCGGGGGGGGAGGGAGCCAAGAGACCCAGTACTTC.

The V and J genes are TRBV27 and TRBJ2-1; D ambiguous. The CDR3 is 15 amino acids. The germline V and J ends were trimmed by 2 bases and 0 bases, with 8 bases remaining between them. Looked up from germline, CDR1 is MNHEY and CDR2 is SMNVEV (reference sequence). The CDR3 reads CASSLSQSSYNEQFF. CDR3 bases: TGTGCCAGCAGTTTAAGCCAGAGCTCCTACAATGAGCAGTTCTTC.

The chain carries TRBV7-3 and TRBJ2-3; TRBD2 might be the D (6 bases). The ends were cut back, 11 bases at V and 4 bases at J, with 16 bases in the middle. Germline V gene data show CDR1 as SGHTA and CDR2 as FQGTGA. CDR3 size: 13 residues. The chain's CDR3 is CAEHPGGADTQYF. CDR3 nucleotide sequence: TGTGCCGAACATCCTGGCGGGGCAGATACGCAGTATTTT. Using reference TRBV7-3 and TRBJ2-3 for the parts outside the CDR3, the full variable domain is GAGVSQTPSNKVTEKGKYVELRCDPISGHTALYWYRQSLGQGPEFLIYFQGTGAADDSGLPNDRFFAVRPEGSVSTLKIQRTERGDSAVYLCAEHPGGADTQYFGPGTRLTVL.

CDR3 sequence reads: CASSFGGTGSLSGNTIYF. In DNA form, the CDR3 reads TGTGCCAGCAGCTTTGGGGGGACAGGGAGCCTCTCTGGAAACACCATATATTTT. The chain combines TRBV11-2 with TRBJ1-3; 9 nucleotides match TRBD1. The V gene end was trimmed by 3 bases and the J gene end by 0 bases; junction bases not matched to a gene: 9. This CDR3 comprises 18 residues. Germline CDR1 is SGHAT and CDR2 is FQNNGV.

The gene calls are TRBV9 and TRBJ2-1; 10 bases align to TRBD2. The CDR3 is made up of 16 amino acids. The trim removed 2 bases at V and 5 bases at J, leaving 7 bases unmatched. Germline assignment: CDR1 SGDLS and CDR2 YYNGEE. The CDR3 coding sequence is TGTGCCAGCAGCGTCCGGGGACTAGCGACTAACAATGAGCAGTTCTTC. Protein sequence: CASSVRGLATNNEQFF.

The chain links TRBV11-2 to TRBJ2-1; TRBD2 matches 8 bases. The germline gives CDR1 SGHAT, CDR2 FQNNGV. Trimming took 7 bases from V and 0 from J; bases not matched to a gene: 2. The CDR3 loop spans 14 amino acids. In DNA form, the CDR3 reads TGTGCCAGCAAGGCGGGAGGCTCCTACAATGAGCAGTTCTTC. It specifies CASKAGGSYNEQFF. The complete variable domain, with remaining parts taken from reference TRBV11-2 and TRBJ2-1, reads EAGVAQSPRYKIIEKRQSVAFWCNPISGHATLYWYQQILGQGPKLLIQFQNNGVVDDSQLPKDRFSAERLKGVDSTLKIQPAKLEDSAVYLCASKAGGSYNEQFFGPGTRLTVL.

The V call is TRBV11-2, the J call TRBJ2-1; D uncertain. V was trimmed by 5 bases and J by 6 bases, leaving 17 bases between them. This CDR3 region has 15 residues. Germline loops: CDR1 SGHAT, CDR2 FQNNGV. The CDR3 sequence is CASSDTFAGTNEQFF. CDR3 coding DNA: TGTGCCAGCAGCGATACTTTTGCAGGAACCAATGAGCAGTTCTTC. The full variable domain, in which reference TRBV11-2 and TRBJ2-1 provide the parts outside the CDR3, is EAGVAQSPRYKIIEKRQSVAFWCNPISGHATLYWYQQILGQGPKLLIQFQNNGVVDDSQLPKDRFSAERLKGVDSTLKIQPAKLEDSAVYLCASSDTFAGTNEQFFGPGTRLTVL.

The chain employs TRBV27 and TRBJ2-7, with D perhaps matching TRBD1 or TRBD2 (5 bases each). Germline lookup yields CDR1 MNHEY and CDR2 SMNVEV (reference sequence). This CDR3 is built from 13 residues. V gave up 8 bases and J gave up 2 bases, with 13 bases separating them. The CDR3 DNA is TGTGCCAGCGCATGGGGGTGGGCCTACGAGCAGTACTTC. Protein product: CASAWGWAYEQYF.

This sequence joins TRBV13 and TRBJ2-7; 13 bases agree with TRBD2. CDR3 length: 16 amino acids. V lost 5 bases to trimming and J lost 4 bases; unmatched junction nucleotides: 8. The germline V gene has CDR1 PRHDT and CDR2 FYEKMQ (reference sequence). Written as DNA, the CDR3 is TGTGCCAGCAGCGCGATAACTAGCGGGAGGGGGTACGAGCAGTACTTC. Translation gives CASSAITSGRGYEQYF.

This chain uses TRBV7-9 with TRBJ1-2; TRBD1 aligns across 8 bases. The CDR3 is 15 residues long. Germline V gene data show CDR1 as SEHNR and CDR2 as FQNEAQ (reference sequence). J gave up 4 bases and V 5 bases, and 9 bases lay outside the gene matches. CDR3 in DNA: TGTGCCAGCAGCCGAAGGGCAGGGGGCGTCTATGGCTACACCTTC. Translating it yields CASSRRAGGVYGYTF.

The chain combines TRBV2 with TRBJ2-7; a weak D match, TRBD1 (6 bases). Germline V gives CDR1 SNHLY, CDR2 FYNNEI. CDR3 length: 13 amino acids. With 5 bases removed from V and 2 bases from J, the gap between germline ends came to 10 bases. The CDR3 reads CASSHRATYEQYF. The CDR3 DNA follows: TGTGCCAGCAGTCACAGGGCAACCTACGAGCAGTACTTC. Filled out from reference TRBV2 and TRBJ2-7, the complete variable domain reads EPEVTQTPSHQVTQMGQEVILRCVPISNHLYFYWYRQILGQKVEFLVSFYNNEISEKSEIFDDQFSVERPDGSNFTLKIRSTKLEDSAMYFCASSHRATYEQYFGPGTRLTVT.

This rearrangement joins TRBV7-2 to TRBJ2-7; D not certain. The V gene's germline CDR1 is SGHTA and CDR2 FQGNSA. The V gene lost 5 bases and the J gene lost 4 bases, with 6 bases spanning the gap. The CDR3 contains 11 residues. This CDR3 is CASSVAYEQYF. CDR3 sequence (DNA): TGTGCCAGCAGCGTGGCTTACGAGCAGTACTTC.

V and J are TRBV11-3 and TRBJ1-4; possible D gene TRBD1, 5 bases. CDR3 size: 14 residues. Germline CDR1 reads SGHNT; CDR2 reads YENEEA. Trimming removed 4 bases from V and 12 bases from J, with 18 bases in between. The CDR3: CASSSGGAWGELFF. Here the CDR3 DNA reads TGTGCCAGCAGCTCAGGAGGGGCGTGGGGGGAACTGTTTTTT.

The chain links TRBV7-7 to TRBJ2-3; 8 bases agree with TRBD2. V lost 1 base to trimming and J lost 4 bases; unmatched junction nucleotides: 4. The germline CDR1 and CDR2 sequences are SSHAT and FNYEAQ (reference sequence). This CDR3 contains 15 residues. CDR3 residues: CASSLGSGRADTQYF. The CDR3 nucleotides read TGTGCCAGCAGCTTAGGTTCCGGGAGGGCAGATACGCAGTATTTT.